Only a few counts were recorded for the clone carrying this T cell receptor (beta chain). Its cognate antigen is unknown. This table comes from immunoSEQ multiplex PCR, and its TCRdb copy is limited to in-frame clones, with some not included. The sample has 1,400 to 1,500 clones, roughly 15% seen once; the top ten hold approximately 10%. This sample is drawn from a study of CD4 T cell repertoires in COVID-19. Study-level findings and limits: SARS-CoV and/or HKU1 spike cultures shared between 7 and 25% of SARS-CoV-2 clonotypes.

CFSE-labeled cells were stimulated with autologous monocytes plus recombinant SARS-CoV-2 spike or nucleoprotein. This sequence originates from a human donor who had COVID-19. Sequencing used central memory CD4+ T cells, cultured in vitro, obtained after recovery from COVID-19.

The CDR3 DNA reads as TGTGCCATCAGTAGCATTACAGGGGCCGGGGAGCTGTTTTTT. Protein product: CAISSITGAGELFF. The rearrangement uses TRBV10-3 and TRBJ2-2; 7 bases map to TRBD1. After removal of 5 bases from V and 6 bases from J, the junction contained 6 bases not matched to a gene. Germline V gene data show CDR1 as ENHRY and CDR2 as SYGVKD. The CDR3 loop spans 14 amino acids.